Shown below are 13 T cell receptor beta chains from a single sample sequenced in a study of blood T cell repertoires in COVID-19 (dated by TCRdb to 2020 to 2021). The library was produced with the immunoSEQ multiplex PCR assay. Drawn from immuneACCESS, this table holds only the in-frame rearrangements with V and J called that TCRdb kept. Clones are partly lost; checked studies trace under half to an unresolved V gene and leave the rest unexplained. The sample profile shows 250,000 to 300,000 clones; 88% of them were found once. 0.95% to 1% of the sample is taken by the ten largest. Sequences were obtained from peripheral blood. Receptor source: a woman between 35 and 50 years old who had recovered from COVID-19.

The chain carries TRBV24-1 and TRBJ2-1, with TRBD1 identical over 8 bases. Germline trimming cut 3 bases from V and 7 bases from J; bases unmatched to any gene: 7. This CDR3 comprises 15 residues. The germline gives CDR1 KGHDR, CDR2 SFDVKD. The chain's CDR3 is CATSDPTGAGNEQFF. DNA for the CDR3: TGTGCCACCAGTGATCCGACAGGGGCGGGGAATGAGCAGTTCTTC.

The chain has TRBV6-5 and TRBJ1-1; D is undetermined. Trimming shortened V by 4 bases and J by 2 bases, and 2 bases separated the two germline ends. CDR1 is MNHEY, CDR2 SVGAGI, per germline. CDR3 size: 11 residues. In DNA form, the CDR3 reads TGTGCCAGCAGTTCTAACACTGAAGCTTTCTTT. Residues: CASSSNTEAFF.

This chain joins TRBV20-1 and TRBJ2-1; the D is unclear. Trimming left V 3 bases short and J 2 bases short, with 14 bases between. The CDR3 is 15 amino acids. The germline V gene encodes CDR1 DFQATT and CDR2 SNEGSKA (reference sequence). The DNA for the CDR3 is TGCAGTGCTAGTCCACCCCAGAATGCCTACAATGAGCAGTTCTTC. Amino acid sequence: CSASPPQNAYNEQFF.

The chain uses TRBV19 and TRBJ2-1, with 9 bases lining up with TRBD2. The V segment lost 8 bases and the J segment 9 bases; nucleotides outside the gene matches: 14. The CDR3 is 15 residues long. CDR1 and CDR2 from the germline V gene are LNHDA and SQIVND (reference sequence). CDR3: CASGNSGRLLGEQFF. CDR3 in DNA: TGTGCCAGTGGTAACAGCGGGAGGCTCCTCGGTGAGCAGTTCTTC. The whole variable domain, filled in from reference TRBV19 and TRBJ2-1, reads DGGITQSPKYLFRKEGQNVTLSCEQNLNHDAMYWYRQDPGQGLRLIYYSQIVNDFQKGDIAEGYSVSREKKESFPLTVTSAQKNPTAFYLCASGNSGRLLGEQFFGPGTRLTVL.

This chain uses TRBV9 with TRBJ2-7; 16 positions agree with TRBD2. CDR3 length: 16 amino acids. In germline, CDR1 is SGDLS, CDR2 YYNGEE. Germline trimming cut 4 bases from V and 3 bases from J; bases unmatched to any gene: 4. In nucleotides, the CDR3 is TGTGCCAGCAGCCCCGGGACTAGCGGGAGGGTCTACGAGCAGTACTTC. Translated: CASSPGTSGRVYEQYF.

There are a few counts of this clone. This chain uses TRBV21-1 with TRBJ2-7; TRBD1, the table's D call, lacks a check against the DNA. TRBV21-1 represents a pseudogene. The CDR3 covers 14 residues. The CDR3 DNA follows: TGTGCCAGCAGCTCCCGAAGGGGTTCCTACGAGCAGTACGTC. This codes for CASSSRRGSYEQYV.

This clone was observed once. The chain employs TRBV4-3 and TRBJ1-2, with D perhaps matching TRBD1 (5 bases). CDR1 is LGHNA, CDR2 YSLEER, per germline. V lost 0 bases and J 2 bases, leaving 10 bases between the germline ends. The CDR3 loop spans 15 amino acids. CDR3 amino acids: CASSQDAAGNYGYTF. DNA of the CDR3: TGCGCCAGCAGCCAAGATGCGGCAGGGAACTATGGCTACACCTTC.

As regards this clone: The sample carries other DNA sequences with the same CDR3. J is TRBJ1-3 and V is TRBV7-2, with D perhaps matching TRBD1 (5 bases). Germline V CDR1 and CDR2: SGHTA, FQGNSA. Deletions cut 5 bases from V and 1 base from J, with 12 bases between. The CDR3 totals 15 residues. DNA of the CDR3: TGTGCCAGCAGCCCATTCGGGGGATCTGGAAACACCATATATTTT. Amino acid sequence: CASSPFGGSGNTIYF.

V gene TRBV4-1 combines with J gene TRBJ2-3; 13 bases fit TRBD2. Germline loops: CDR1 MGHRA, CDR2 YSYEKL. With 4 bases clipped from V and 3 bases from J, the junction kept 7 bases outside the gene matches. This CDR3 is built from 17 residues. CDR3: CASSRTSGSRGTDTQYF. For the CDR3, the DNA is TGCGCCAGCAGCCGGACTAGCGGGAGTCGGGGGACAGATACGCAGTATTTT.

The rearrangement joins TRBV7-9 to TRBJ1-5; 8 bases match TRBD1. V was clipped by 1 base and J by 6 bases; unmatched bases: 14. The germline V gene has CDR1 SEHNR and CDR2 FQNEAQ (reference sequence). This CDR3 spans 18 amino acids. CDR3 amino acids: CASSLGLGRTGKIQPQHF. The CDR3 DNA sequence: TGTGCCAGCAGCTTAGGATTGGGGCGGACAGGGAAGATTCAGCCCCAGCATTTT.

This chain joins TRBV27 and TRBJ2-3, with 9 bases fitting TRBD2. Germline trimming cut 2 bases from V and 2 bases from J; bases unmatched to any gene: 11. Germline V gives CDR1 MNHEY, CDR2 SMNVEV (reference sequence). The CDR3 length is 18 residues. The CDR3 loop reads CASSLAGTSRLPTDTQYF. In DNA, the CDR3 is TGTGCCAGCAGTTTAGCCGGGACTAGCAGATTACCCACAGATACGCAGTATTTT.

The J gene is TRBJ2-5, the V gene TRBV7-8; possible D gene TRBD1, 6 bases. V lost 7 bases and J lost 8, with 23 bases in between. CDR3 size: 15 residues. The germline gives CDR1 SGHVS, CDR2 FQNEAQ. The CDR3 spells CASTLGASQGPTQYF. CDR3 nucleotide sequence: TGTGCCAGCACCCTAGGGGCTAGTCAGGGGCCCACCCAGTACTTC.

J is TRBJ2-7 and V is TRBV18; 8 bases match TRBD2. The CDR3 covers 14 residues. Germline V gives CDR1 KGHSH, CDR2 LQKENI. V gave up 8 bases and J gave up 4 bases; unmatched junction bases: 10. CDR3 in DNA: TGTGCCAGCCCCTCACGTAGCGGGGATTACGAGCAGTACGTC. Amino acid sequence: CASPSRSGDYEQYV.